These T cell receptor beta chains were read from a single sample in a study of breast tumors, draining lymph nodes, adjacent tissues. TCRdb analysed the multiplex PCR reads with MiXCR anew, one entry per CDR3 protein. The sample has 200,000 to 250,000 distinct CDR3 sequences, around 32% seen once. The source material was axillary lymph node tissue. All receptors derive from a female donor with breast cancer. Some clones in this sample may be carry-over from other donors' samples. Each CDR3 is given with its conserved first and last residue. D genes are given only for firm matches. The size field is filled for only some rows; it gives once, few, many or a size class.

clone size,J gene,D gene,V gene,CDR3 protein,CDR3 DNA
many,TRBJ2-6,-,TRBV20-1,CSASRETSGANVLTF,TGCAGTGCTAGTAGGGAAACCTCTGGGGCCAACGTCCTGACTTTC
-,TRBJ2-3,TRBD2,TRBV7-9,CASSQIAGFWYF,TGTGCCAGCAGCCAAATAGCGGGATTTTGGTATTTT
many,TRBJ2-2,-,TRBV6-6,CASSYNPSNTGELFF,TGTGCCAGCAGTTACAACCCTTCGAACACCGGGGAGCTGTTTTTT
few,TRBJ2-1,TRBD2,TRBV6-2/TRBV6-3,CASSQGTSVNSYEQFF,TGTGCCAGCAGCCAAGGGACTAGCGTTAATTCCTATGAGCAGTTCTTC
many,TRBJ2-3,-,TRBV5-1,CASNRETDTQYF,TGCGCCAGCAACCGGGAGACTGATACGCAGTATTTT
-,TRBJ2-2,-,TRBV6-5,CASRQGGELFF,TGTGCCAGCAGGCAGGGAGGGGAGCTGTTTTTT
few,TRBJ1-1,-,TRBV7-9,CASSSQRGWNTEAFF,TGTGCCAGCAGCTCCCAACGGGGCTGGAACACTGAAGCTTTCTTT
many,TRBJ2-3,-,TRBV12-3/TRBV12-4,CASSFLDTQYF,TGTGCCAGCAGTTTCCTGGATACGCAGTATTTT
-,TRBJ1-6,-,TRBV24-1,CATRAQLNNSPLHF,TGTGCCACCCGAGCGCAGCTCAATAATTCACCCCTCCACTTT
-,TRBJ1-1,-,TRBV20-1,CSARDGGTNTEAFF,TGCAGTGCTAGAGATGGGGGCACGAACACTGAAGCTTTCTTT
many,TRBJ1-2,TRBD1,TRBV19,CATHPGTGGGYTF,TGTGCCACGCACCCCGGGACAGGGGGTGGCTACACCTTC
-,TRBJ1-5,-,TRBV6-9,CASTHGTVNQPQHF,TGTGCCAGCACCCACGGGACGGTCAATCAGCCCCAGCATTTT
many,TRBJ1-1,-,TRBV7-8,CASSLAQTPAFF,TGTGCCAGCAGCTTAGCCCAAACCCCGGCTTTCTTT
-,TRBJ2-2,-,TRBV24-1,CATSDHVGEGANTGELSW,-
many,TRBJ2-1,-,TRBV20-1,CSARADNEQFF,TGCAGTGCTAGGGCCGACAATGAGCAGTTCTTC
-,TRBJ1-1,-,TRBV5-6,CASSLYGLGNTEAFF,TGTGCCAGCAGCTTGTATGGGTTGGGGAACACTGAAGCTTTCTTT
many,TRBJ1-2,-,TRBV20-1,CSARKSDYGYTF,TGCAGTGCTAGAAAGTCGGACTATGGCTACACCTTC
many,TRBJ2-2,TRBD2,TRBV6-6,CASSSISGSTGELFF,TGTGCCAGCAGCTCGATTAGCGGGAGCACCGGGGAGCTGTTTTTT
many,TRBJ2-1,-,TRBV7-2,CASSRDKAQAPDFF,TGTGCCAGCAGCCGAGATAAGGCCCAGGCCCCTGATTTCTTC
many,TRBJ2-7,-,TRBV2,CASSEALVRVHEQYF,TGTGCCAGCAGTGAAGCGCTAGTCAGGGTCCACGAGCAGTACTTC
-,TRBJ2-7,-,TRBV4-1,CASSQERSGNEQYF,TGCGCCAGCAGCCAAGAGAGGTCAGGGAACGAGCAGTACTTC
many,TRBJ2-7,-,TRBV20-1,CSAKGPALGEQYF,TGCAGTGCGAAAGGACCCGCCCTGGGGGAGCAGTACTTC
-,TRBJ2-3,TRBD2,TRBV5-1,CASSLGGTSGRSWFTDTQYF,TGCGCCAGCAGCTTGGGGGGGACTAGCGGGAGATCGTGGTTTACAGATACGCAGTATTTT
many,TRBJ2-7,-,TRBV7-6,CASSYLRDEQYF,TGTGCCAGCAGCTACCTTAGGGACGAGCAGTACTTC
many,TRBJ2-1,TRBD2,TRBV6-1,CASRGGTASSYNEQFF,TGTGCCAGCAGGGGGGGGACGGCGAGCTCCTACAATGAGCAGTTCTTC
-,TRBJ1-2,-,TRBV4-3,CASSQDVGGSYTF,TGCGCCAGCAGCCAAGATGTCGGGGGTTCCTACACCTTC
many,TRBJ2-2,-,TRBV9,CASSVSGTTGELFF,TGTGCCAGCAGCGTATCTGGGACCACCGGGGAGCTGTTTTTT
-,TRBJ2-3,-,TRBV5-4,CASSLRTDTQCF,TGTGCCAGCAGTCTCCGGACAGATACGCAGTGTTTT
-,TRBJ1-4,-,TRBV2,CASRSLGQSNEKLFF,TGTGCCAGCAGATCCCTCGGACAGTCTAATGAAAAACTGTTTTTT
many,TRBJ2-2,-,TRBV11-2,CASSTRTGNTGELFF,TGTGCCAGCAGCACTAGGACGGGGAACACCGGGGAGCTGTTTTTT
-,TRBJ2-3,-,TRBV20-1,CSARSGGTQYF,TGCAGTGCTAGATCGGGTGGGACGCAGTATTTT
-,TRBJ2-7,-,TRBV9,CASSVDGTYEQYF,TGTGCCAGCAGCGTAGATGGCACCTACGAGCAGTACTTC
many,TRBJ2-1,-,TRBV19,CASSIGQVSSYNEQFF,TGTGCCAGTAGTATCGGCCAGGTGAGCTCCTACAATGAGCAGTTCTTC
many,TRBJ2-1,TRBD2,TRBV19,CASRKGLAGAGGRGNEQFF,TGTGCCAGTAGGAAGGGACTAGCGGGAGCTGGAGGTAGGGGTAATGAGCAGTTCTTC
many,TRBJ2-1,-,TRBV10-3,CAISLRDEQFF,TGTGCCATCAGTCTTAGGGATGAGCAGTTCTTC
many,TRBJ2-3,-,TRBV5-1,CASSPLQGHNTDTQYF,TGCGCCAGCAGCCCCCTTCAGGGACACAACACAGATACGCAGTATTTT
-,TRBJ2-5,-,TRBV20-1,CSARDGTAEETQYF,TGCAGTGCTAGAGACGGGACCGCAGAAGAGACCCAGTACTTC
many,TRBJ2-7,-,TRBV19,CASSWDLPSEQYF,TGTGCCAGTAGTTGGGACCTCCCTAGCGAGCAGTACTTC
-,TRBJ2-1,-,TRBV19,CASSSPRTRSSYNEQFF,TGTGCCAGTAGTAGCCCCAGAACACGCAGCTCCTACAATGAGCAGTTCTTC
-,TRBJ2-6,TRBD1,TRBV30,CAWSGTGITHFNSGANVLTF,TGTGCCTGGAGCGGGACAGGTATCACCCATTTTAACTCTGGGGCCAACGTCCTGACTTTC
-,TRBJ1-3,-,TRBV3-1,CASSQDRAAGNTIYF,TGTGCCAGCAGCCAAGATCGGGCAGCTGGAAACACCATATATTTT
many,TRBJ2-1,TRBD2,TRBV7-3,CASSSALAGEQFF,TGTGCCAGCAGCTCAGCACTAGCGGGAGAGCAGTTCTTC
once,TRBJ2-3,-,TRBV6-1,CASSNSWRGYYNEQYF,TGTGCCAGCAGTAACAGCTGGAGGGGATACTACAATGAGCAGTATTTT
-,TRBJ1-1,-,TRBV29-1,CSARRAARENTEAFF,TGCAGCGCCCGAAGGGCAGCCAGAGAGAACACTGAAGCTTTCTTT
few,TRBJ1-1,-,TRBV2,CASSDPEALRAFF,TGTGCCAGCAGTGACCCAGAGGCTTTGAGGGCTTTCTTT
-,TRBJ2-6,TRBD1,TRBV29-1,CSVGRDRAGANVLTF,TGCAGCGTCGGTCGGGACAGGGCTGGGGCCAACGTCCTGACTTTC
many,TRBJ2-3,-,TRBV9,CASSVEARSTDTQYF,TGTGCCAGCAGCGTAGAGGCCAGGAGCACAGATACGCAGTATTTT
many,TRBJ2-7,TRBD2,TRBV27,CASSPTRGGYDEQYF,TGTGCCAGCAGCCCCACACGGGGGGGTTACGACGAGCAGTACTTC
many,TRBJ1-2,-,TRBV27,CASRAELNYGYTF,TGTGCCAGCAGGGCCGAATTGAACTATGGCTACACCTTC
-,TRBJ2-2,TRBD2,TRBV10-2,CASSESSSGTNTGELFF,TGCGCCAGCAGTGAGTCATCTAGCGGGACGAACACCGGGGAGCTGTTTTTT
many,TRBJ2-1,TRBD2,TRBV4-3,CASSRSSGRTNEQFF,TGCGCCAGCAGCCGATCTAGCGGGAGGACCAATGAGCAGTTCTTC
many,TRBJ2-7,-,TRBV19,CASSSTFGGHKTYEQYF,TGTGCCAGTAGTTCCACCTTTGGGGGGCATAAGACCTACGAGCAGTACTTC
many,TRBJ1-3,-,TRBV19,CASSIKVELLVSGNTIYF,TGTGCCAGTAGTATAAAGGTGGAGCTGCTTGTCTCTGGAAACACCATATATTTT
many,TRBJ2-7,-,TRBV6-5,CASRLNREGSYEQYF,TGTGCCAGCAGACTGAACAGGGAAGGTTCCTACGAGCAGTACTTC